This is a list of T cell receptor beta chains from one sample in a study of blood T cell repertoires in COVID-19. Assay: immunoSEQ multiplex PCR; the TCRdb copy retains only in-frame clones and omits some. The sample consists of roughly 200,000 clones, about 83% of them appearing once. The sample taken for sequencing was peripheral blood. The receptor source for this set is a man aged 40-55 years with active or convalescent COVID-19. Each CDR3 is given with its conserved first and last residue. D genes are given only for firm matches. The size of a clone is reported for some rows only, either as once, few or many, or as a class for expanded clones.

D: TRBD1; V: TRBV10-2; size: NA; J: TRBJ1-1; CDR3: CASSEQGGAEAFF; DNA: TGCGCCAGCAGTGAGCAAGGGGGCGCGGAAGCTTTCTTT
D: NA; V: TRBV20-1; size: NA; J: TRBJ2-7; CDR3: CSATRGYEQYF; DNA: TGCAGTGCTACCAGGGGTTACGAGCAGTACTTC
D: TRBD1; V: TRBV3-1/TRBV3-2; size: NA; J: TRBJ1-6; CDR3: CASSQGQGESPLHF; DNA: TGTGCCAGCAGCCAGGGACAGGGAGAATCACCCCTCCACTTT
D: TRBD1; V: TRBV18; size: few; J: TRBJ1-1; CDR3: CASSPGQESPEAFF; DNA: TGTGCCAGCTCACCAGGACAGGAAAGTCCTGAAGCTTTCTTT
D: NA; V: TRBV27; size: NA; J: TRBJ1-2; CDR3: CASSPSGYGYTF; DNA: TGTGCCAGCAGTCCCTCCGGCTATGGCTACACCTTC
D: TRBD2; V: TRBV5-1; size: NA; J: TRBJ2-7; CDR3: CASSGTSGNYEQYF; DNA: TGCGCCAGTAGCGGGACTAGCGGGAACTACGAGCAGTACTTC
D: NA; V: TRBV30; size: NA; J: TRBJ2-2; CDR3: CAWSELRDSTGELFF; DNA: TGTGCCTGGAGTGAACTCCGGGATTCCACCGGGGAGCTGTTTTTT
D: TRBD1; V: TRBV24-1; size: few; J: TRBJ1-4; CDR3: CATSDPRTGQGYEKLFF; DNA: TGTGCCACCAGTGACCCACGAACGGGACAGGGGTATGAAAAACTGTTTTTT
D: TRBD1; V: TRBV5-1; size: NA; J: TRBJ2-1; CDR3: CASSLEGTGMINEQFF; DNA: TGCGCCAGCAGCTTGGAAGGGACAGGGATGATAAATGAGCAGTTCTTC
D: TRBD1; V: TRBV9; size: NA; J: TRBJ1-1; CDR3: CASSDRDRGVMNTEAFF; DNA: TGTGCCAGCAGTGATCGGGACAGGGGGGTAATGAACACTGAAGCTTTCTTT
D: TRBD1; V: TRBV4-3; size: NA; J: TRBJ1-2; CDR3: CASSQAQGGGYGYTF; DNA: TGCGCCAGCAGCCAAGCTCAGGGGGGCGGCTATGGCTACACCTTC
D: NA; V: TRBV30; size: NA; J: TRBJ1-4; CDR3: CAWSKFNEKLFF; DNA: TGTGCCTGGAGCAAATTTAATGAAAAACTGTTTTTT
D: NA; V: TRBV5-1; size: NA; J: TRBJ2-7; CDR3: CASSLTSHYEQYF; DNA: TGCGCCAGCAGCTTGACTAGCCACTACGAGCAGTACTTC
D: NA; V: TRBV4-2; size: NA; J: TRBJ2-7; CDR3: CASSLRPGSRYEQYF; DNA: TGTGCCAGCAGCCTTAGGCCGGGTAGCCGGTACGAGCAGTACTTC
D: NA; V: TRBV30; size: NA; J: TRBJ2-7; CDR3: CAWSVLFESQGSYEQYF; DNA: TGTGCCTGGAGTGTACTATTTGAGTCCCAGGGCTCCTACGAGCAGTACTTC
D: NA; V: TRBV6-5; size: NA; J: TRBJ1-3; CDR3: CASGPVRYGNTIYF; DNA: TGTGCCAGCGGGCCCGTACGCTATGGAAACACCATATATTTT
D: NA; V: TRBV12-5; size: NA; J: TRBJ2-3; CDR3: CASGLVQGLTDTQYF; DNA: TGTGCTAGTGGTTTGGTACAGGGCTTAACAGATACGCAGTATTTT
D: NA; V: TRBV25-1; size: few; J: TRBJ1-2; CDR3: CASSELDRMEGYTF; DNA: TGTGCCAGCAGTGAATTGGACAGAATGGAAGGCTACACCTTC
D: NA; V: TRBV19; size: NA; J: TRBJ1-5; CDR3: CASSTTAYSNQPQHF; DNA: TGTGCCAGTAGTACAACAGCTTATAGCAATCAGCCCCAGCATTTT
D: TRBD2; V: TRBV2; size: NA; J: TRBJ2-2; CDR3: CASWSGETGELFF; DNA: TGTGCCAGCTGGAGCGGGGAAACCGGGGAGCTGTTTTTT
D: NA; V: TRBV2; size: NA; J: TRBJ1-1; CDR3: CASSEWGPPMNTEAFF; DNA: TGTGCCAGCAGTGAATGGGGGCCTCCCATGAACACTGAAGCTTTCTTT
D: NA; V: TRBV21-1; size: once; J: TRBJ2-1; CDR3: CASATKNQRGNEQFF; DNA: TGTGCCAGCGCTACCAAGAACCAGAGGGGGAATGAGCAGTTCTTC
D: NA; V: TRBV27; size: NA; J: TRBJ1-2; CDR3: CASSPTDFYGYTF; DNA: TGTGCCAGCAGCCCCACGGACTTCTATGGCTACACCTTC
D: NA; V: TRBV30; size: NA; J: TRBJ2-3; CDR3: CAWKSGPTDTQYF; DNA: TGTGCCTGGAAGAGCGGACCCACAGATACGCAGTATTTT
D: TRBD2; V: TRBV11-2; size: NA; J: TRBJ2-7; CDR3: CASSTTGPAGGIEQYF; DNA: TGTGCCAGCAGCACAACCGGGCCAGCGGGAGGGATTGAGCAGTACTTC
D: NA; V: TRBV15; size: few; J: TRBJ1-1; CDR3: CATSDYSGSNTEAFF; DNA: TGTGCCACCAGCGACTATTCAGGTTCGAACACTGAAGCTTTCTTT
D: TRBD1; V: TRBV5-6; size: few; J: TRBJ1-5; CDR3: CASSLLGQGTQPQHF; DNA: TGTGCCAGCAGCTTGTTGGGACAGGGTACTCAGCCCCAGCATTTT
D: TRBD2; V: TRBV6-5; size: few; J: TRBJ2-1; CDR3: CASSYLAGAYNEQFF; DNA: TGTGCCAGCAGTTACTTGGCGGGAGCCTACAATGAGCAGTTCTTC
D: NA; V: TRBV10-1; size: NA; J: TRBJ1-2; CDR3: CASTLAGGRRGYTF; DNA: TGCGCCAGCACCCTAGCGGGGGGGAGACGTGGCTACACCTTC
D: TRBD1; V: TRBV5-4; size: NA; J: TRBJ1-2; CDR3: CASAYGQGALGGYTF; DNA: TGTGCCAGCGCCTATGGGCAGGGGGCTCTGGGCGGCTACACCTTC
D: TRBD1; V: TRBV29-1; size: NA; J: TRBJ1-4; CDR3: CSVESPGTGAGKLFF; DNA: TGCAGCGTTGAATCCCCCGGGACAGGGGCGGGAAAACTGTTTTTT
D: NA; V: TRBV2; size: few; J: TRBJ1-5; CDR3: CASTREEDQPQHF; DNA: TGTGCCAGCACCCGGGAGGAGGATCAGCCCCAGCATTTT
D: NA; V: TRBV20-1; size: NA; J: TRBJ1-2; CDR3: CSASFRVPNYGYTF; DNA: TGCAGTGCTAGTTTCAGGGTCCCGAACTATGGCTACACCTTC
D: NA; V: TRBV5-4; size: once; J: TRBJ2-3; CDR3: CASSPGTQSTDTQYF; DNA: TGTGCCAGCAGCCCCGGGACACAGAGCACAGATACGCAGTATTTT